What follows describes a single T cell receptor beta chain. It has no known antigen specificity. Per-nucleotide qualities are absent, and no much larger clonotype sits a single base away. Here V drops 5 bases and J drops 0 bases, and the junction holds 9 bases not matched to any gene. The CDR3 covers 16 residues, taking in both the cysteine and the phenylalanine. This entry keeps only the CDR3 DNA: 48 bases, framed from base 1. The germline V gene (reference sequence) provides CDR1 SEHNR and CDR2 FQNEAQ. Donors were 39 systemically healthy Caucasian individuals from Russia aged 6 to 90 years. Each donor gave about 10 milliliters of peripheral blood, drawn into EDTA-treated Vacutainer tubes. Ficoll-Paque density-gradient centrifugation was used to isolate PBMCs, with at least 7 million per sample. Total RNA, at least 5.5 micrograms per sample, was extracted from PBMCs with Trizol reagent. For every donor, an aliquot of PBMCs went through flow cytometry to measure the percentages of naive CD45RAhigh/CD27high T cells.

The source of the sample is a study of blood T cells in healthy people across ages (dated by TCRdb to 2014 to 2015). With regard to the full study: Template switching captured roughly one uniquely barcoded TCR beta cDNA molecule per two T cells in model experiments. Age-related changes in TCR beta repertoire diversity were measured in the study by deep sequencing normalized with unique cDNA molecular identifiers. For two donors (one aged 18 to 30 and one aged 80 or older), the study analyzed two additional independent replicas of 1 million unique cDNA reads from the same blood draw. Four age groups were formed from the donors: young (average around 15 years), middle-aged (approximately 40), aged (approximately 60) and long-lived (about 75). Donors of different ages were randomly distributed across sequencing lanes to avoid experimental bias.

Broad study findings and their caveats: There was a strong correlation between observed TCR beta diversity and the percentage of naive T cells measured by flow cytometry. As age increased, observed TCR beta diversity per million T cells dropped in a roughly linear way, and a significant reduction was already evident by age about 40. Estimates of total diversity based on one million sequenced T cells were considered lower bounds and underestimates. Since profiling was done on bulk unsorted PBMCs, naive and antigen-experienced compartments could not be conclusively compared. Compared with the aged group, more naive CD4+ T cells, fewer expanded clones and increased TCR diversity were shown by the long-lived group, suggesting age selection. Because the CMV infection status of the donors was unknown, age-related changes in expanded clonotypes may potentially have been confounded.

Library preparation used 5' RACE. The second PCR ran for roughly 7 to 11 cycles and used a J-beta primer mix along with a sample-barcoded 5' primer. A template-switch 5' adaptor carrying 12 random nucleotides introduced a unique molecular identifier onto each TCR beta cDNA molecule. Each sample yielded at least 2.5 million CDR3-containing paired-end reads. The Mint cDNA synthesis kit, primed by a TRBC-specific oligonucleotide, was used to synthesize first-strand cDNA from all RNA. After uracil-DNA glycosylase treatment, a first 18-cycle PCR used universal primers M1SS and BC2_uni_R on all cDNA. The paper's data handling went like this. Each sample was normalized by randomly selecting 1 million high-quality reads, each carrying a distinct molecular identifier. Reads with shared molecular identifiers were discarded instead of being binned into consensus sequences. CDR3 identification, clonotype clustering and error correction used MiTCR with a Q25 quality threshold and the strictest error-elimination algorithm. A nonparametric unseen species model with Euler transformation was used to estimate lower-bound total TCR beta diversity. Clones were called with MiXCR by TCRdb after fastp trimmed the public reads at Q25, and only in-frame beta chains were retained. Each entry is one CDR3 protein sequence, shown with its most common DNA and genes. The authors' filters were not applied to this entry. For this sample the table gives around 1,800,000 distinct CDR3 sequences, of which roughly two fifths were detected only once. The ten largest clones capture 23% of the sample.

Sequencing was performed on blood. This sequence was found in a human donor in good health. In this chain, TRBV7-9 is recombined with TRBJ1-1; TRBD1 lines up with 7 middle nucleotides. The DNA sequence reads TGTGCCAGCAGCAACCTGGGGGGACAGATGAACACTGAAGCTTTCTTT. This translates into CASSNLGGQMNTEAFF.